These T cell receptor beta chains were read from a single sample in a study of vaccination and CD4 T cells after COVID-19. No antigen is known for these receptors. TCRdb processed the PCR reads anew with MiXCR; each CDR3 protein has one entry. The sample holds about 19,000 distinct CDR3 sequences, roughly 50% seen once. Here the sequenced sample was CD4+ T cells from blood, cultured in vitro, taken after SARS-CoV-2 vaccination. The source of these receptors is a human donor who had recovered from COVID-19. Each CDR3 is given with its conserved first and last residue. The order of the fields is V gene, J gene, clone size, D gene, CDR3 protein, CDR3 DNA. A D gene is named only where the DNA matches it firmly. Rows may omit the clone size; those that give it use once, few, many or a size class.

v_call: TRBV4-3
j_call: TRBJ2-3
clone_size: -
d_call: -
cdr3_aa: CASSQADTQYF
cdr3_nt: TGCGCCAGCAGCCAAGCAGATACGCAGTATTTT

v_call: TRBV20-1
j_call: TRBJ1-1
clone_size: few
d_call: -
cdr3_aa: CSARAPVNTEAFF
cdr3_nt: TGCAGTGCTAGAGCCCCAGTGAACACTGAAGCTTTCTTT

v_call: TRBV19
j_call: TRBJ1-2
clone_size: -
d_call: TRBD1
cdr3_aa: CASSIRQGSDGYTF
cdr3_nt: TGTGCCAGTAGTATCCGACAGGGAAGCGACGGCTACACCTTC

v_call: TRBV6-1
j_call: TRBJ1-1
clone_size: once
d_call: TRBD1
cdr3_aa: CASRGGLNTEAFF
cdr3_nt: TGTGCCAGCAGAGGGGGCTTGAACACTGAAGCTTTCTTT

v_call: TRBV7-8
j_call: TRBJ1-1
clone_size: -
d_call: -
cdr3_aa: CASSLEGTRDEAFF
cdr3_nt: TGTGCCAGCAGCTTAGAGGGGACACGTGATGAAGCTTTCTTT

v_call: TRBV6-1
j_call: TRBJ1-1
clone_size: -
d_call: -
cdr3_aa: CASRKAQGWTEAFF
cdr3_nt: TGTGCCAGCAGGAAAGCGCAGGGTTGGACTGAAGCTTTCTTT

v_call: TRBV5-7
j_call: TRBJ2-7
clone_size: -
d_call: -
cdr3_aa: CASSLVLGGSYEQYF
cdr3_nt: TGTGCCAGCAGCTTGGTTCTCGGGGGCTCCTACGAGCAGTACTTC

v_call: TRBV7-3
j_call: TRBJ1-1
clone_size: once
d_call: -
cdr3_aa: CASSLYGAENTEAFF
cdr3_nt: TGTGCCAGCAGCTTATACGGGGCAGAGAACACTGAAGCTTTCTTT

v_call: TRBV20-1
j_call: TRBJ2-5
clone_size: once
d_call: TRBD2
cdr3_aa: CSWTLAGDPETQYF
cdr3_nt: TGCTCCTGGACCCTAGCGGGGGACCCAGAGACCCAGTACTTC

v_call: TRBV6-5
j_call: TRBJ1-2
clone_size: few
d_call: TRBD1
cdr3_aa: CASSYSPRAAVQGGGYTF
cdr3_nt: TGTGCCAGCAGTTACTCGCCCAGGGCCGCAGTCCAGGGGGGTGGCTACACCTTC

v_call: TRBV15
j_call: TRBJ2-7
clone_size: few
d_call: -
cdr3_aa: CATSRDLALTYEQYF
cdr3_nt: TGTGCCACCAGCAGAGATCTCGCCCTGACCTACGAGCAGTACTTC

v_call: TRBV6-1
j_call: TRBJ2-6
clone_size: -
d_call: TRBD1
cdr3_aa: CASTLQGAIGGANVLTF
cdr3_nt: TGTGCCAGCACCCTGCAGGGGGCAATCGGTGGGGCCAACGTCCTGACTTTC

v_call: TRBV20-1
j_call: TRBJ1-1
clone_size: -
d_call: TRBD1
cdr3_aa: CSAPGTGTTEAFF
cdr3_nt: TGCAGTGCACCCGGGACAGGAACCACTGAAGCTTTCTTT

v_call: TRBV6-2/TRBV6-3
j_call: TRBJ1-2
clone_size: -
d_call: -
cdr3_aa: CATQTGPWNGYTF
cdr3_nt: TGTGCCACTCAAACAGGGCCCTGGAATGGCTACACCTTC

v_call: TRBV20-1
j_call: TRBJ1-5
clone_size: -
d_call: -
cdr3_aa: CSAQQGTNQPQHF
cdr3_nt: TGCAGTGCTCAGCAGGGGACCAATCAGCCCCAGCATTTT

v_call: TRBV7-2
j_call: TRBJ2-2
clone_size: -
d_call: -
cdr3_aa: CASSSLLNTGELFF
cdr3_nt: TGTGCCAGCAGCTCATTGCTGAACACCGGGGAGCTGTTTTTT

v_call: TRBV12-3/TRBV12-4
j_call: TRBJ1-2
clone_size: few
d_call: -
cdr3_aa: CASSLDYGYTF
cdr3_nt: TGTGCCAGCAGTTTGGATTATGGCTACACCTTC

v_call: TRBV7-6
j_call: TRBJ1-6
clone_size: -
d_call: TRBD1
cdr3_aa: CASGSTGGGNSPLHF
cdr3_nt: TGTGCCAGCGGATCGACAGGGGGTGGTAATTCACCCCTCCACTTT

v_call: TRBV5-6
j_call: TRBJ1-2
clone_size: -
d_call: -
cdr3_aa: CASSLFGGDYGYTF
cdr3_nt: TGTGCCAGCAGCTTGTTTGGGGGCGACTATGGCTACACCTTC

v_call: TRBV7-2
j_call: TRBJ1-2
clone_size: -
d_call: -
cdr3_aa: CASSGTRAGYTF
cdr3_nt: TGTGCCAGCAGCGGAACCAGGGCCGGCTACACCTTC

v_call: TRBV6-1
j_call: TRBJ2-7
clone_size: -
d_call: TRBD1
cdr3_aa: CASSLDRGPYEQYF
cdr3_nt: TGTGCCAGCAGCTTGGACAGGGGCCCCTACGAGCAGTACTTC

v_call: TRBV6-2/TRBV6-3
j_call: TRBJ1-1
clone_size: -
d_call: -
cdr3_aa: CASSYLQGNTEAFF
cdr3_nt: TGTGCCAGCAGTTATCTACAGGGGAACACTGAAGCTTTCTTT

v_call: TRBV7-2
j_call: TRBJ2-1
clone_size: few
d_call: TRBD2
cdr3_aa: CASSLVGGSGSNEQFF
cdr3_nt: TGTGCCAGCAGCTTAGTTGGGGGTAGCGGGAGCAATGAGCAGTTCTTC

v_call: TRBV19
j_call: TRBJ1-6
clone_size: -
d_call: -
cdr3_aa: CASSIRGAGLNSPLHF
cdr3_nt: TGTGCCAGTAGTATCAGGGGCGCGGGCCTTAATTCACCCCTCCACTTT

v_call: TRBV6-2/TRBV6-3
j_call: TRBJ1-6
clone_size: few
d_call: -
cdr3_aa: CASSSPGSPSPLHF
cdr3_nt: TGTGCCAGCAGTTCGCCCGGGTCCCCTTCACCCCTCCACTTT

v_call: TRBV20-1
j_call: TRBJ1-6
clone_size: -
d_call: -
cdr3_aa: CSARDQGPYSPLHF
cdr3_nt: TGCAGTGCTAGAGATCAGGGGCCGTATTCACCCCTCCACTTT

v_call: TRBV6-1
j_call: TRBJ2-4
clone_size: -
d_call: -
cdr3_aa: CASSEGVAKNIQYF
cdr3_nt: TGTGCCAGCAGTGAAGGGGTGGCCAAAAACATTCAGTACTTC

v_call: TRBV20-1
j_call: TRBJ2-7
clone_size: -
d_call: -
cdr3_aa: CSARGGAYEQYF
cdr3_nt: TGCAGTGCTAGGGGGGGAGCCTACGAGCAGTACTTC

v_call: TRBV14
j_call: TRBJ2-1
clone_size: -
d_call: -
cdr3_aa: CASSPQTLGEQFF
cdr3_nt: TGTGCCAGCAGCCCCCAGACCTTGGGTGAGCAGTTCTTC

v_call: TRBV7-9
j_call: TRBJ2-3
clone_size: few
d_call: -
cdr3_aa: CASSLAGVTQYF
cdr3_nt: TGTGCCAGCAGCTTAGCCGGGGTAACGCAGTATTTT

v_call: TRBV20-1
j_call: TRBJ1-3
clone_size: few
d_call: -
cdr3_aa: CSASQGRNTIYF
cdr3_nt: TGCAGTGCCAGCCAGGGGAGGAACACCATATATTTT

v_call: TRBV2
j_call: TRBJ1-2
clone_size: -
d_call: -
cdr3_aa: CASSLLTGTNYGYTF
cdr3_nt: TGTGCCAGCAGTCTTTTGACGGGCACTAACTATGGCTACACCTTC

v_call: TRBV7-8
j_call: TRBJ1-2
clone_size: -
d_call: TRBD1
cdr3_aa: CASSQLTGAVDGYTF
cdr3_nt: TGTGCCAGCAGCCAATTGACAGGGGCTGTCGACGGCTACACCTTC

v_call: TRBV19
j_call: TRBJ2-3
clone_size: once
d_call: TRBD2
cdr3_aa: CASSESSGGVADTQYF
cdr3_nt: TGTGCCAGTAGTGAATCTAGCGGGGGTGTCGCAGATACGCAGTATTTT

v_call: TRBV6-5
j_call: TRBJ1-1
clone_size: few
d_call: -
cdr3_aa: CASSYRLDSEAFF
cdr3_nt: TGTGCCAGCAGTTACCGTCTAGACAGTGAAGCTTTCTTT

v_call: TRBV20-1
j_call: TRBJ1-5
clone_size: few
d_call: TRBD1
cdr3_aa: CSAARDSSNQPQHF
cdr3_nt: TGCAGTGCCGCCCGGGACAGCAGCAATCAGCCCCAGCATTTT

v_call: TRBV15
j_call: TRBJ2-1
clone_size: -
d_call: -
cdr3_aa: CATSRGIKERTYNEQFF
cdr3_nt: TGTGCCACCAGCAGAGGAATTAAGGAGCGGACATACAATGAGCAGTTCTTC

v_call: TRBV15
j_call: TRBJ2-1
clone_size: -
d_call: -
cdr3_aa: CATSRDRGSNEQFF
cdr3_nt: TGTGCCACCAGCAGAGATCGGGGTTCAAATGAGCAGTTCTTC

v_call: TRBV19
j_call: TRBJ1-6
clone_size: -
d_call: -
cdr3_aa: CASSIVRAYNSPLHF
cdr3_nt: TGTGCCAGTAGTATAGTCAGGGCCTATAATTCACCCCTCCACTTT

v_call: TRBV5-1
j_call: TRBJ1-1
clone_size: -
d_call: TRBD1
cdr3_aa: CASSRGEGARGKAFF
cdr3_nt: TGCGCCAGCAGCCGCGGGGAGGGGGCGCGGGGGAAAGCTTTCTTT

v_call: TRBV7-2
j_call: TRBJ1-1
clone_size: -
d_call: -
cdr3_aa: CASSSGVNTEAFF
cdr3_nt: TGTGCCAGCAGCTCGGGAGTAAACACTGAAGCTTTCTTT